The clone carrying this TCR beta chain was detected many times. The sample's time point: after trial treatment. Treatment in this sample: LDRT plus nivolumab, ipilimumab, low-dose cyclophosphamide and aspirin (RACIN trial). Primers targeting TRAV and TRBV primed first-strand cDNA, covering alpha and beta chains. TCRs underwent roughly 19 PCR cycles of amplification with a constant-region primer and V-primer adapter. MiXCR, run by TCRdb on the reads, gives a single entry per CDR3 protein. The repertoire holds tens of thousands of distinct CDR3 sequences, with about 17% as singletons. Between the trimmed V and J ends, which lost 2 bases and 0 bases, there was a span of 8 bases. The CDR3 has 14 residues. Germline values: CDR1 SGHRS, CDR2 YFSETQ. This sample was taken from a study of low-dose radiotherapy and immunotherapy resistance in tumors.

The chain joins TRBV5-1 to TRBJ1-2; maybe TRBD1 (5 bases). The receptor was isolated from a male donor with prostate cancer. The specimen was PBMCs, collected after low-dose radiotherapy plus immunotherapy. CDR3 sequence reads: CASSFGDANYGYTF. The CDR3, as DNA: TGCGCCAGCAGCTTCGGGGACGCTAACTATGGCTACACCTTC.